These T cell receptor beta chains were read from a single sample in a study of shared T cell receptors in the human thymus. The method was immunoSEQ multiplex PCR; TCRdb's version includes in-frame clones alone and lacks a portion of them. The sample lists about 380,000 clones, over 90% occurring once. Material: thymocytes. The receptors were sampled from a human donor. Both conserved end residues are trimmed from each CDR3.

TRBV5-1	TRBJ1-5	ASSPDGGAGGNQPQH
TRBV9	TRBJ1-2	ASSVPVVGYT
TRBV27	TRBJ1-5	ASSQNYYPGQGAESNQPQH
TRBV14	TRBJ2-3	ASSQVALAGGGTDTQY
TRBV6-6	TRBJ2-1	ASSPGQGSNEQF
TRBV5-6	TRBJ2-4	ASSGTGKPAKNIQY
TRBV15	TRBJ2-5	ATSSKAPTRGRETQY
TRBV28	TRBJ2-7	ASTLRGTSPYEQY
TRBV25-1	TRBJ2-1	ASSELQGNSYNEQF
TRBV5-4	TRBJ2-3	ASSLVGAVDTQY
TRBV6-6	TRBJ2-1	ASSYIRTDRV
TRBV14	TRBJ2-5	ASSQDPAGEETQY
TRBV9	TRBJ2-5	ASSPYLQDHLQETQY
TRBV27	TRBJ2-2	ASSSTDRVPGTGELF
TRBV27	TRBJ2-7	AAAAAKESYEQY
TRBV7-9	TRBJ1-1	ASSLAPGDYLLNTEAF
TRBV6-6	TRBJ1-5	ASSYSGQPSNQPQH
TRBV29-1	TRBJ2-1	SVTGTSSYNEQF
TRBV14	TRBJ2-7	ASSSTEYRGPLSYEQY
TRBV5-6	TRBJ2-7	ASSLSPSGEGSYEQY
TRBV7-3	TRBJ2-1	ASSPTSGRSYNEQF
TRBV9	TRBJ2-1	ASSVGANEQF
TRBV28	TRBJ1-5	ASSSQDRGRQPQH
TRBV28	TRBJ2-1	ASSLGLAPGCNEQF
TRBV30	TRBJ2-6	AWSRQGTGANVLT
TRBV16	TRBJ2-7	ASSHRGQAACWGYEQY
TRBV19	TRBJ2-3	ASSPKKRTVTDTQY
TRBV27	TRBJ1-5	ASSLRAGPPQNQPQH
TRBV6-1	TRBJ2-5	ASSARYGTDLQGTQY
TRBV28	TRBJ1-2	ASSLDFFNRYGYT
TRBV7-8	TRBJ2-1	ASSDPGLAINEQF
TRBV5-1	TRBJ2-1	ASSLVELGNEQF
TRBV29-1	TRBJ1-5	SVGQGNQPQH
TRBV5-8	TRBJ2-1	ASSLHAGGEQF
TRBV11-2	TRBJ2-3	ASSPRDYPTDTQY
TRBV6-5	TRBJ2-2	ASSGRESGELF
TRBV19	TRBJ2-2	ASSTRGQGNTGELF
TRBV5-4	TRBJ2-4	ASSLLIGTTFRGAKNIQY
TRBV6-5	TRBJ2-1	ASSYVAGDSNEQF
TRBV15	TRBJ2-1	ATSIRLANEQF
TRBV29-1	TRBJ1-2	SVVYGGTYGYT
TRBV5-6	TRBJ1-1	ASSLVVDSLNTEAF
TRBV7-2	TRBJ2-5	ASSLYPGQGPRETQY
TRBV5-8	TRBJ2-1	ASSAQWRNEQF
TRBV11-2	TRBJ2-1	ASSSLSRHEQF
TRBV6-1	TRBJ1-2	ASSEAEWGAHGYT
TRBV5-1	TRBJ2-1	ASSLGLAGEFVGWSYNEQF